Below, 9 T cell receptor beta chains from the same sample are listed, as sequenced in a study of beta chain features in type 1 diabetes. Reverse transcribing all isolated RNA meant expressed TCRB transcripts were sequenced. Method: immunoSEQ multiplex PCR; TCRdb's copy keeps in-frame clones and lacks some. The repertoire has over 700,000 clones, 17% of them found once; the top ten carry roughly 0.025%. Material: naive CD4+ T cells from blood. These receptors all stem from a woman aged 18-29 years in good health.

The sample holds a few counts of this clone. The gene calls are TRBV15 and TRBJ1-2; possibly TRBD1 for D (6 bases). The CDR3 has 13 residues. CDR1 LNHNV and CDR2 YYDKDF come from the germline V gene (reference sequence). V was clipped by 2 bases and J by 5 bases, with 9 bases between them. CDR3 in amino acids: CATSRRGQYGYTF. DNA for the CDR3: TGTGCCACCAGCAGACGCGGACAGTATGGCTACACCTTC.

This clone appeared a few times. The J gene is TRBJ1-5, the V gene TRBV19; D is uncertain. The ends were cut back, 2 bases at V and 4 bases at J, with 12 bases in the middle. This CDR3 has 15 residues. Per germline, CDR1 LNHDA and CDR2 SQIVND (reference sequence). DNA for the CDR3: TGTGCCAGTAGTATACAGGTAATGGGTAATCAGCCCCAGCATTTT. Protein sequence: CASSIQVMGNQPQHF.

The chain combines TRBV6-5 with TRBJ2-7; a possible D gene is TRBD2 (5 bases). CDR3 length: 11 residues. V lost 0 bases and J lost 9, with 6 bases in between. Germline values: CDR1 MNHEY, CDR2 SVGAGI. The CDR3 coding sequence is TGTGCCAGCAGTTACTCAGCGGTGCAGTACTTC. Its translation: CASSYSAVQYF.

The chain uses TRBV5-1 and TRBJ2-7; no clear D. Trimming removed 1 base at V and 4 bases at J, with 21 bases between. CDR1 SGHRS and CDR2 YFSETQ come from the germline V gene. This CDR3 has 17 amino acids. The CDR3 loop reads CASSLNDRPRVAYEQYF. The CDR3 nucleotides read TGCGCCAGCAGCTTGAATGACCGGCCCCGGGTGGCGTACGAGCAGTACTTC.

The V and J genes are TRBV6-5 and TRBJ2-4, with 9 bases matching TRBD1. Germline V gene lookup returns CDR1 MNHEY and CDR2 SVGAGI. This CDR3 region has 14 residues. Trimming took 5 bases from V and 6 from J; bases not matched to a gene: 5. CDR3 region: CASSTGQGRNIQYF. Written as DNA, the CDR3 is TGTGCCAGCAGTACCGGACAGGGGAGAAACATTCAGTACTTC.

This clone was found a few times. The V and J genes are TRBV10-3 and TRBJ1-2; tentatively, D is TRBD1 (6 bases). Trimming took off 7 bases at V and 4 bases at J, with 16 bases between the two ends. Germline V lookup: CDR1 ENHRY, CDR2 SYGVKD. This CDR3 is 14 amino acids long. As DNA, the CDR3 is TGTGCCATCAACCGTCTACAGGGACTCTATGGCTACACCTTC. Translating it yields CAINRLQGLYGYTF.

The chain links TRBV9 to TRBJ2-7, with 7 bases fitting TRBD2. The CDR3 is 15 residues long. Germline CDR1 is SGDLS and CDR2 is YYNGEE. V trimming: 4 bases; J trimming: 5 bases; junction bases outside the gene matches: 12. The chain's CDR3 is CASSYGEGSVDEQYF. CDR3 in DNA: TGTGCCAGCAGCTATGGGGAGGGAAGCGTTGACGAGCAGTACTTC.

This clone has just a few counts. The chain joins TRBV11-2 to TRBJ2-7; D is undetermined. The CDR3 sequence is 16 residues long. Trimming removed 1 base from V and 0 bases from J, with 13 bases in between. Germline V gene sequence: CDR1 SGHAT, CDR2 FQNNGV. CDR3 in DNA: TGTGCCAGCAGCTTAGCGGGCAGGTCCCCCTCCTACGAGCAGTACTTC. As protein: CASSLAGRSPSYEQYF.

This clone turned up a few times. The chain uses TRBV15 and TRBJ2-2, with 10 bases aligning to TRBD1. Unmatched junction bases numbered 5, after V lost 0 bases and J lost 4 bases. The germline CDR1 and CDR2 sequences are LNHNV and YYDKDF (reference sequence). CDR3 length equals 17 residues. CDR3 in amino acids: CATSREYGTGVTGELFF. The CDR3 coding sequence is TGTGCCACCAGCAGAGAGTATGGGACAGGGGTCACCGGGGAGCTGTTTTTT.